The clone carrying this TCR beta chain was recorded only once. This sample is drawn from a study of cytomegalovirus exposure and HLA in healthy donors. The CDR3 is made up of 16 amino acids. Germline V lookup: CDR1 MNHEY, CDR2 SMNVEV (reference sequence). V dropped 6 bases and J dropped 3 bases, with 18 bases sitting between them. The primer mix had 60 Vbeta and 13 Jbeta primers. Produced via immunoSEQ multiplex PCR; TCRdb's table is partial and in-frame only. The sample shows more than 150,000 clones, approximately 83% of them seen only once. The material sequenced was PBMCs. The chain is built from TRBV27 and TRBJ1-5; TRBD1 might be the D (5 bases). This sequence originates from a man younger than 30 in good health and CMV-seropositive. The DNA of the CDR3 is TGTGCCAGCAGGCCGGGGGGTGGGGGGAACAATCAGCCCCAGCATTTT. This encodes CASRPGGGGNNQPQHF.